Presented here are 23 T cell receptor beta chains from one specimen sequenced in a study of blood T cell repertoires in COVID-19. Sequenced by immunoSEQ multiplex PCR; TCRdb stores in-frame clones only, minus some. The sample holds some 260,000 clones, about 80% seen once. The sequencing sample was made of PBMCs or T cells enriched from blood (not recorded which). These receptors were collected from a man between 25 and 39 years old with acute COVID-19.

The chain couples TRBV18 to TRBJ2-3; TRBD1 is a possible D gene (5 bases). Trimming pared 6 bases from V and 6 bases from J, leaving 19 bases between. CDR1 KGHSH and CDR2 LQKENI come from the germline V gene. The length of the CDR3 is 15 residues. The CDR3 DNA is TGTGCCAGCTCCCAACGACAGCCACCACCGGATACGCAGTATTTT. Amino acid sequence: CASSQRQPPPDTQYF.

This chain uses TRBV28 with TRBJ1-2, with a weak D call TRBD1 (6 bases). The CDR3 consists of 17 residues. Germline V CDR1 and CDR2: MDHEN, SYDVKM. The V end was cut by 4 bases, the J end by 6 bases, with 24 bases between. CDR3 sequence reads: CASSSISALGQPHGYTF. The CDR3 DNA reads TGTGCCAGCAGTTCAATTTCCGCCTTGGGACAACCCCATGGCTACACCTTC.

The chain employs TRBV5-1 and TRBJ1-4, with D hard to call. Germline CDR1 SGHRS, CDR2 YFSETQ. V lost 6 bases to trimming and J lost 4 bases, with 13 bases between them. The CDR3 covers 14 residues. The CDR3 DNA reads as TGCGCCAGCAAAATTGGAGGGATTAATGAAAAACTGTTTTTT. This translates into CASKIGGINEKLFF.

This chain links TRBV6-5 with TRBJ1-6, with D possibly matching TRBD1 (5 bases). V was trimmed by 0 bases and J by 10 bases, leaving 16 bases between them. Germline-derived CDR1 and CDR2 are MNHEY and SVGAGI. This CDR3 region has 16 residues. The CDR3 reads CASSYSIPGGVSPLHF. CDR3 DNA sequence: TGTGCCAGCAGTTACTCGATCCCGGGGGGAGTCTCACCCCTCCACTTT.

CDR3 amino acids: CASSEASLAGDGQPQHF. The CDR3 nucleotides are TGTGCCAGCAGTGAAGCTTCTCTCGCAGGGGACGGGCAGCCCCAGCATTTT. This sequence joins TRBV2 and TRBJ1-5; a possible D gene is TRBD1 (6 bases). The CDR3 consists of 17 residues. V shed 0 bases and J shed 7 bases, with 19 bases lying between them. The germline CDR1 and CDR2 sequences are SNHLY and FYNNEI. Looking up the rest from reference TRBV2 and TRBJ1-5 gives the full variable domain: EPEVTQTPSHQVTQMGQEVILRCVPISNHLYFYWYRQILGQKVEFLVSFYNNEISEKSEIFDDQFSVERPDGSNFTLKIRSTKLEDSAMYFCASSEASLAGDGQPQHFGDGTRLSIL.

This clone was observed a handful of times. CDR3 protein: CARVQGAPGYTF. The CDR3, as DNA: TGTGCCAGGGTTCAGGGGGCGCCTGGCTACACCTTC. The V gene is TRBV21-1, the J gene TRBJ1-2; the table calls TRBD1, which could not be checked here. TRBV21-1 constitutes a pseudogene. The CDR3 is made up of 12 amino acids.

CDR3 DNA sequence: TGTGCCAGCAAGGAGATCGGGGGTTCACCCCTCCACTTT. Amino acids: CASKEIGGSPLHF. The chain employs TRBV25-1 and TRBJ1-6; the D gene is possibly TRBD1 (5 bases). The V end was cut by 7 bases, the J end by 9 bases, with 13 bases between. In germline, CDR1 is MGHDK, CDR2 SYGVNS. This CDR3 has 13 residues.

V usage is TRBV10-3 and J usage is TRBJ2-1; 8 positions agree with TRBD2. CDR1 and CDR2 from the germline V gene are ENHRY and SYGVKD. V lost 3 bases, J lost 3 bases, and 1 base stayed unmatched. CDR3 size: 14 residues. CDR3 in amino acids: CAISDSGDYNEQFF. As DNA, the CDR3 is TGTGCCATCAGTGATAGCGGGGACTACAATGAGCAGTTCTTC.

This chain links TRBV4-2 with TRBJ2-5; 11 bases align to TRBD2. V gave up 5 bases and J gave up 4 bases; unmatched junction bases: 3. The V gene's germline CDR1 is LGHNA and CDR2 YNFKEQ. This CDR3 contains 14 residues. This chain's CDR3 is CASSAGTSGETQYF. In DNA, the CDR3 is TGTGCCAGCAGCGCCGGGACTAGCGGAGAGACCCAGTACTTC.

This chain connects TRBV7-9 to TRBJ1-5, with a tentative D call TRBD1 (5 bases). Trimming removed 4 bases from V and 0 bases from J, with 19 bases in between. Germline CDR1 SEHNR, CDR2 FQNEAQ (reference sequence). This CDR3 is 18 amino acids long. DNA for the CDR3: TGTGCCAGCAGCTGGGAAGCAGGTCAGGGTTATAGCAATCAGCCCCAGCATTTT. Translation gives CASSWEAGQGYSNQPQHF.

The rearrangement links TRBV6-6 to TRBJ1-5, with 9 bases matching TRBD1. This CDR3 spans 15 amino acids. Germline-derived CDR1 and CDR2 are MNHNY and SVGAGI (reference sequence). V trimming: 8 bases; J trimming: 4 bases; junction bases outside the gene matches: 9. CDR3 amino acids: CASGGTGQGNQPQHF. The CDR3 DNA is TGTGCCAGCGGAGGGACGGGACAGGGAAATCAGCCCCAGCATTTT.

The sample holds a few counts of this clone. This rearrangement joins TRBV11-2 to TRBJ1-5, with D possibly matching TRBD1 (6 bases). Germline V CDR1 and CDR2: SGHAT, FQNNGV. The length of the CDR3 is 16 residues. V dropped 3 bases and J dropped 6 bases, with 18 bases sitting between them. CDR3 amino acids: CASSFEGGLGGQPQHF. For the CDR3, the DNA is TGTGCCAGCAGCTTTGAGGGGGGGCTGGGAGGTCAGCCCCAGCATTTT.

This chain joins TRBV28 and TRBJ2-1; 12 bases match TRBD2. CDR3 length: 19 amino acids. With 6 bases clipped from V and 0 bases from J, the junction kept 12 bases outside the gene matches. Looked up from germline, CDR1 is MDHEN and CDR2 is SYDVKM. DNA of the CDR3: TGTGCCAGCAGGCCCCTGGGACTAGCGGGTTCGAGCTCCTACAATGAGCAGTTCTTC. Protein: CASRPLGLAGSSSYNEQFF.

As concerns this clone: Its ends do not fully match the called genes, so a read error is possible. The sample has other DNA sequences that encode this CDR3 too. This rearrangement joins TRBV5-1 to TRBJ2-3; D remains unclear. The CDR3 is made up of 15 amino acids. Germline V gene data show CDR1 as SGHRS and CDR2 as YFSETQ. In DNA, the CDR3 is TGTGCCAGCAGCTTGAGAAGTCTAGGCACAGATACGCAGTATTTT. This encodes CASSLRSLGTDTQYF. Full variable domain (outside the CDR3, taken from reference TRBV5-1 and TRBJ2-3): KAGVTQTPRYLIKTRGQQVTLSCSPISGHRSVSWYQQTPGQGLQFLFEYFSETQRNKGNFPGRFSGRQFSNSRSEMNVSTLELGDSALYLCASSLRSLGTDTQYFGPGTRLTVL.

The rearrangement uses TRBV11-2 and TRBJ2-1, with D tentatively TRBD2 (6 bases). V was clipped by 5 bases and J by 7 bases, with 6 bases between them. This CDR3 contains 11 residues. Germline loops: CDR1 SGHAT, CDR2 FQNNGV. CDR3 amino acids: CASSAGNEQFF. The CDR3 region has the DNA TGTGCCAGCAGCGCGGGAAATGAGCAGTTCTTC.

Regarding this clone: One end of the junction is discordant with germline, which a read error may explain. The chain couples TRBV5-1 to TRBJ2-6, with TRBD1 matching 8 bases. Germline V gene sequence: CDR1 SGHRS, CDR2 YFSETQ. The CDR3 extends over 17 amino acids. The CDR3 nucleotides read TGTGCCAGCAGCCTGACAGGGGCGAGCTCTGGGGCCAACGTCCTGACTTTC. This translates into CASSLTGASSGANVLTF.

On this clone itself: An end of the junction does not agree with germline; a read error may underlie this. The CDR3 coding sequence is TGTGCCAGCAGCTTGGATGGACTAGCGGGTATCAATGAGCAGTTCTTC. It encodes CASSLDGLAGINEQFF. The chain joins TRBV5-1 to TRBJ2-1; 11 bases fit TRBD2. CDR3 size: 16 residues. Germline V CDR1 and CDR2: SGHRS, YFSETQ.

V and J are TRBV6-2 or TRBV6-3 and TRBJ2-3; D gene unclear. The CDR3 sequence is 16 residues long. The V gene's germline CDR1 is MNHEY and CDR2 SVGEGT. The ends were cut back, 4 bases at V and 2 bases at J, with 16 bases in the middle. The CDR3 loop reads CASSWLGPPLTDTQYF. CDR3 DNA: TGTGCCAGCAGTTGGCTAGGCCCACCGCTCACAGATACGCAGTATTTT.

J is TRBJ1-1 and V is TRBV5-1, with 8 bases fitting TRBD1. The V segment lost 4 bases and the J segment 1 base; nucleotides outside the gene matches: 9. The CDR3 has 16 residues. CDR1 and CDR2 from the germline V gene are SGHRS and YFSETQ. The CDR3 reads CASSPGDRRANTEAFF. DNA of the CDR3: TGCGCCAGCAGCCCGGGGGACAGGAGGGCGAACACTGAAGCTTTCTTT.

J is TRBJ1-6 and V is TRBV27; tentatively, D is TRBD1 (5 bases). V was pared by 6 bases and J by 7 bases, with 7 bases between. The CDR3 is made up of 12 amino acids. In germline, CDR1 is MNHEY, CDR2 SMNVEV (reference sequence). CDR3 sequence: CASSNRNSPLHF. The CDR3 nucleotides read TGTGCCAGCAGCAACAGGAATTCACCCCTCCACTTT.

The chain combines TRBV29-1 with TRBJ2-1; 7 nucleotides agree with TRBD2. Germline V gives CDR1 SQVTM, CDR2 ANQGSEA. J was trimmed by 9 bases and V by 6 bases; bases with no gene match: 14. The CDR3 has 14 amino acids. The CDR3 protein is CSVERGGRGSEQFF. The CDR3 bases are TGCAGCGTCGAACGTGGCGGGAGAGGTAGTGAGCAGTTCTTC.

The rearrangement links TRBV12-3 or TRBV12-4 to TRBJ1-1; D gene ambiguous. The CDR3 contains 11 residues. Trimming shortened V by 7 bases and J by 5 bases, and 8 bases separated the two germline ends. DNA for the CDR3: TGTGCCAGCATGCAGAGGACTGAAGCTTTCTTT. Protein sequence: CASMQRTEAFF.

The V and J genes are TRBV27 and TRBJ1-5; D call uncertain. This CDR3 has 14 residues. Trimming shortened V by 1 base and J by 5 bases, and 9 bases separated the two germline ends. Germline V lookup: CDR1 MNHEY, CDR2 SMNVEV (reference sequence). The CDR3 reads CASSLLGRDQPQHF. CDR3 coding DNA: TGTGCCAGCAGTTTATTAGGGAGGGATCAGCCCCAGCATTTT.